Described below is a single T cell receptor beta chain sequence and its context. The age range of participants was about 18 to 89 years, with residence in under 25 US areas. Participants' reported clinical history set cohort assignment. All recovered Cohort 3 donors got two negative PCRs, got clearance, or saw symptom resolution. These data come from a study of blood T cell repertoires in COVID-19. Study overall: Nucleic acid was either cDNA or gDNA, and it came from T cells, B-cell-depleted T cells, or PBMCs.

The ends lost 3 bases at V and 4 bases at J; junction bases unmatched: 8. Germline V gives CDR1 KGHSH, CDR2 LQKENI. The CDR3 contains 15 residues. TCRdb's table, derived via immunoSEQ multiplex PCR, lists solely in-frame clones and lacks some. The sample lists just over 300,000 clones, approximately 90% occurring once. Sample: PBMCs or T cells enriched from blood (not recorded which). This TCR was sampled from a man in his thirties or forties who had recovered from COVID-19. The rearrangement links TRBV18 to TRBJ2-5, with 7 bases lining up with TRBD1. CDR3 region: CASSPGTVRIETQYF. CDR3 coding DNA: TGTGCCAGCTCACCGGGGACAGTTCGAATAGAGACCCAGTACTTC.